What follows are 2 T cell receptor beta chains derived from one specimen sequenced in a study of identical twins. TCRdb analysed the 5' RACE reads with MiXCR anew, one entry per CDR3 protein. This sample has approximately 490,000 distinct CDR3 sequences, with approximately 20% found just once. The sample was also linked to a second study, of yellow fever vaccine responses in identical twins.

Sequencing was performed on CD4+ T cells sorted from blood. These receptor sequences come from a woman under 30 in good health.

V is TRBV7-9 and J is TRBJ1-4, with 9 bases identical to TRBD1. This CDR3 has 17 amino acids. V lost 5 bases and J lost 7; bases outside the gene matches: 14. CDR1 is SEHNR, CDR2 FQNEAQ, per germline (reference sequence). CDR3 nucleotide sequence: TGTGCCAGCAGCCACTGGACAGGGGACTCTGTTGTTGAAAAACTGTTTTTT. Protein: CASSHWTGDSVVEKLFF.

The DNA for the CDR3 is TGTGCCAGCAGTTACTCGAGGGTATCCACAAAGGGATTTATTTCTGGGGCCAACGTCCTGACTTTC. This gives the protein CASSYSRVSTKGFISGANVLTF. The chain links TRBV6-2 or TRBV6-3 to TRBJ2-6; perhaps TRBD2 as D (5 bases). The germline CDR1 and CDR2 sequences are MNHEY and SVGEGT. The CDR3 extends over 22 amino acids. Between the trimmed V and J ends, which lost 0 bases and 1 base, there was a span of 25 bases.